Below are 17 T cell receptor beta chains sequenced from a single sample in a study of post-analysis software for immune sequencing data. Study outcomes and limitations: Among roughly five TRBV segments more frequent in patients than controls were TRBV5-6, TRBV5-1 and TRBV20-1.

Presence of unique molecular identifiers characterized the TCR beta cDNA libraries. TCRdb processed the PCR reads anew with MiXCR; each CDR3 protein has one entry. Of hundreds of thousands of distinct CDR3 sequences in the sample, roughly 45% were seen once. These receptors have no known antigen. The sequenced material came from blood. These receptors were taken from a girl under 18 with multiple sclerosis.

The table lists this clonotype with a few counts. V and J are TRBV7-3 and TRBJ2-1; possibly TRBD1 for D (6 bases). Germline CDR1 SGHTA, CDR2 FQGTGA. Trimming took 1 base from V and 8 from J, leaving 9 bases between them. CDR3 length: 13 residues. CDR3 sequence: CASSLIGGDEQFF. For the CDR3, the DNA is TGTGCCAGCAGCTTAATAGGGGGTGATGAGCAGTTCTTC.

This clonotype was found a few times. The chain carries TRBV12-3 or TRBV12-4 and TRBJ2-7, with 9 nucleotides matching TRBD2. The trim removed 5 bases at V and 0 bases at J, leaving 5 bases unmatched. The CDR3 spans 15 residues. The CDR3 protein is CASSPLAGPSYEQYF. The CDR3 DNA is TGTGCCAGCAGTCCTCTAGCGGGGCCCTCCTACGAGCAGTACTTC.

This clonotype showed up many times. The CDR3 spells CASSELAGGQETQYF. The CDR3 DNA follows: TGTGCCAGCAGTGAATTAGCGGGGGGGCAAGAGACCCAGTACTTC. V gene TRBV6-1 combines with J gene TRBJ2-5; 11 positions agree with TRBD2. V shed 2 bases and J 2 bases; nucleotides not matched to a gene: 1. The CDR3 runs 15 residues. CDR1 and CDR2 (germline): MNHNS, SASEGT.

This clonotype was seen at least ten times. The chain combines TRBV5-1 with TRBJ2-5, with unresolved D. In germline, CDR1 is SGHRS, CDR2 YFSETQ. The V and J ends lost 4 bases and 5 bases respectively, with 21 bases between them. This CDR3 has 16 amino acids. The CDR3 sequence is CASSRTPHKLGETQYF. The DNA of the CDR3 is TGCGCCAGCAGCCGCACCCCCCACAAGTTAGGGGAGACCCAGTACTTC. Full variable domain (missing parts from reference TRBV5-1 and TRBJ2-5): KAGVTQTPRYLIKTRGQQVTLSCSPISGHRSVSWYQQTPGQGLQFLFEYFSETQRNKGNFPGRFSGRQFSNSRSEMNVSTLELGDSALYLCASSRTPHKLGETQYFGPGTRLLVL.

The V gene is TRBV7-2, the J gene TRBJ2-1; 11 positions match TRBD2. The ends lost 0 bases at V and 6 bases at J; junction bases unmatched: 4. The CDR3 extends over 16 amino acids. Germline CDR1 is SGHTA and CDR2 is FQGNSA. The CDR3 sequence is CASSLARTSGRNEQFF. CDR3 nucleotide sequence: TGTGCCAGCAGCTTAGCTCGGACTAGCGGGCGCAATGAGCAGTTCTTC.

The chain couples TRBV5-1 to TRBJ2-1; 10 nucleotides agree with TRBD2. From germline, CDR1 is SGHRS and CDR2 YFSETQ. The length of the CDR3 is 16 residues. V shed 3 bases, J shed 4 bases, and the junction held 7 bases outside the gene matches. The CDR3 sequence is CASSSPLAGDYNEQFF. The DNA for the CDR3 is TGCGCCAGCAGCTCCCCCCTAGCGGGGGATTACAATGAGCAGTTCTTC. The whole variable domain, remainder taken from reference TRBV5-1 and TRBJ2-1, is KAGVTQTPRYLIKTRGQQVTLSCSPISGHRSVSWYQQTPGQGLQFLFEYFSETQRNKGNFPGRFSGRQFSNSRSEMNVSTLELGDSALYLCASSSPLAGDYNEQFFGPGTRLTVL.

This clonotype was counted only a few times. The chain couples TRBV27 to TRBJ1-2; D is uncertain. The CDR3 is made up of 14 amino acids. Germline-derived CDR1 and CDR2 are MNHEY and SMNVEV (reference sequence). The V gene lost 4 bases and the J gene lost 1 base, with 10 bases spanning the gap. The CDR3 sequence: CASSYKQSNYGYTF. Here the CDR3 DNA reads TGTGCCAGCAGTTACAAACAGAGTAACTATGGCTACACCTTC.

Only a few counts were recorded for this clonotype. The CDR3 loop reads CASSEGQGAYEQYF. The CDR3 nucleotides read TGTGCCAGCAGTGAGGGACAGGGGGCCTACGAGCAGTACTTC. The rearrangement joins TRBV12-3 or TRBV12-4 to TRBJ2-7; 11 positions match TRBD1. The CDR3 consists of 14 residues. V lost 5 bases and J lost 2; bases outside the gene matches: 2.

A single count supports this clonotype. The CDR3, as DNA: TGTGCCAGCAGTTACTCGAAGGGGCCTCCCGGCAACGAGCAGTACTTC. Translating gives CASSYSKGPPGNEQYF. This rearrangement joins TRBV6-2 or TRBV6-3 to TRBJ2-7; possible D gene TRBD1, 5 bases. The V end lost 0 bases, the J end lost 5 bases, and 17 bases lay between the germline ends. CDR1 and CDR2 from the germline V gene are MNHEY and SVGEGT. The CDR3 contains 16 residues.

The chain links TRBV7-9 to TRBJ2-1, with D perhaps TRBD2 (5 bases). Germline V CDR1 and CDR2: SEHNR, FQNEAQ (reference sequence). The CDR3 extends over 15 amino acids. V dropped 4 bases and J dropped 6 bases, with 16 bases sitting between them. The CDR3 bases are TGTGCCAGCAGCTCATCGGGGTCCTATGGCAATGAGCAGTTCTTC. This gives the protein CASSSSGSYGNEQFF.

There are a few counts of this clonotype. CDR3 amino acids: CAIVSGMGTDTQYF. CDR3 bases: TGTGCCATCGTAAGCGGGATGGGGACAGATACGCAGTATTTT. The genes are TRBV10-3 and TRBJ2-3, with TRBD2 matching over 7 bases. Germline loops: CDR1 ENHRY, CDR2 SYGVKD. This CDR3 spans 14 amino acids. J lost 3 bases, V lost 8 bases, and 8 bases had no gene match.

This clonotype showed up just a few times. The gene calls are TRBV7-2 and TRBJ2-7; 7 bases map to TRBD1. V lost 5 bases, J lost 0 bases, and 10 bases stayed unmatched. Germline assignment: CDR1 SGHTA and CDR2 FQGNSA. The CDR3 extends over 16 amino acids. The CDR3 DNA reads as TGTGCCAGCAGCCTCCCCCACGGGACAGCCTCCTACGAGCAGTACTTC. Translated: CASSLPHGTASYEQYF.

The chain employs TRBV12-3 or TRBV12-4 and TRBJ2-1; TRBD2 is a possible D gene (5 bases). V was clipped by 7 bases and J by 0 bases, with 19 bases between them. CDR3 size: 17 residues. The CDR3 loop reads CASILPAGSSSYNEQFF. The CDR3 coding sequence is TGTGCCAGCATCCTCCCTGCGGGTTCGAGCTCCTACAATGAGCAGTTCTTC.

This clonotype was counted only a few times. This sequence joins TRBV15 and TRBJ1-1; possibly TRBD1 for D (6 bases). This CDR3 region has 12 residues. The V and J ends lost 7 bases and 6 bases respectively, with 12 bases between them. Germline lookup yields CDR1 LNHNV and CDR2 YYDKDF (reference sequence). CDR3 nucleotides: TGTGCCACCACAAGGGGGGACGCTGAAGCTTTCTTT. It yields the protein CATTRGDAEAFF.

The chain joins TRBV5-1 to TRBJ2-7; 8 bases line up with TRBD1. V shed 0 bases, J shed 3 bases, and the junction held 5 bases outside the gene matches. Germline values: CDR1 SGHRS, CDR2 YFSETQ. This CDR3 is 15 amino acids long. The CDR3 DNA reads as TGCGCCAGCAGCTTGGGGGACAGGCTGATCTACGAGCAGTACTTC. This codes for CASSLGDRLIYEQYF.

The gene calls are TRBV12-3 or TRBV12-4 and TRBJ1-2; 10 positions agree with TRBD1. The CDR3 totals 16 residues. The V and J ends lost 2 bases and 2 bases, in that order; junction bases with no gene match: 5. The CDR3 DNA follows: TGTGCCAGCAGTTTATCGGGACAGGGGTTGAACTATGGCTACACCTTC. Translation gives CASSLSGQGLNYGYTF.

The chain joins TRBV5-1 to TRBJ1-6; no firm D call. Germline CDR1 and CDR2: SGHRS and YFSETQ. Trimming took 0 bases from V and 10 from J, leaving 17 bases between them. There are 16 residues in the CDR3. The CDR3 region is CASSLDSSRPKSPLHF. The DNA for the CDR3 is TGCGCCAGCAGCTTGGACAGCTCTCGCCCTAAATCACCCCTCCACTTT.